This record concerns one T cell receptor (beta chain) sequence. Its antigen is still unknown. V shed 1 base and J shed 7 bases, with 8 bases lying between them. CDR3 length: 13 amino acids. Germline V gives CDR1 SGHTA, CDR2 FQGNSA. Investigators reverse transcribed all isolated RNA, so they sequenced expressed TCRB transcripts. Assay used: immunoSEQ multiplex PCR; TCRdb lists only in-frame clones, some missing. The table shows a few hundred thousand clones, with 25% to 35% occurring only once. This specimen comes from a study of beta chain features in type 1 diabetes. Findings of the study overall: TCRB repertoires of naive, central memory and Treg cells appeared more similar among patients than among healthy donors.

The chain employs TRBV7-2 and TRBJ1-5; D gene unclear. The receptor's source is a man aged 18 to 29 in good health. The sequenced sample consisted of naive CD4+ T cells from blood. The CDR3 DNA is TGTGCCAGCAGCTTAGAGAACGGACAGCCCCAGCATTTT. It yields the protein CASSLENGQPQHF.